The 21 T cell receptor beta chains listed next were all sequenced from one sample in a study of regulatory T cells in long-lasting Graves disease (dated by TCRdb to the early 2020s). Libraries were built with multiplex PCR. For sequencing, an Illumina HiSeq 4000 was employed. TCR beta libraries were built with iRepertoire HTBI primers and Arm-PCR amplification of CDR3 regions. The public reads were reanalyzed by TCRdb: fastp trimming at Q25, MiXCR alignment, in-frame beta chains only. Rows are combined by CDR3 protein, so each entry shows the most common genes and DNA. For this sample there are about 400,000 distinct CDR3 sequences; approximately 15% appear just once. In total, the top ten clones hold under 9% of the sample. The time point label corresponds to: newly diagnosed GD, antithyroid drugs for less than 3 months. For both TCR sequencing and RNA sequencing, RNA was extracted from PBMCs using TRIzol.

This sample also belongs to another study, concerning T cells in Graves' hyperthyroidism and ophthalmopathy.

This material consisted of peripheral blood mononuclear cells (PBMCs), taken at new diagnosis, from a patient treated with antithyroid drugs. Source of these receptors: a woman between 40 and 50 years old with Graves disease. Donor details come from another sample of the same person, matched by shared clones.

This clonotype was picked up many times. The chain joins TRBV7-2 to TRBJ1-5; D gene ambiguous. Trimming took 4 bases from V and 2 from J, leaving 6 bases between them. Germline V gene data show CDR1 as SGHTA and CDR2 as FQGNSA. The CDR3 runs 13 residues. The CDR3 spells CASSSWGNQPQHF. CDR3 coding DNA: TGTGCCAGCAGCTCCTGGGGCAATCAGCCCCAGCATTTT.

The chain links TRBV6-1 to TRBJ1-2; TRBD1 might be the D (6 bases). Per the germline V gene, CDR1 is MNHNS and CDR2 is SASEGT. V lost 7 bases and J 4 bases, leaving 19 bases between the germline ends. The CDR3 covers 15 residues. The CDR3 loop is CASTPIGGEGYGYTF. The CDR3 nucleotides read TGTGCCAGCACCCCTATAGGGGGAGAGGGCTATGGCTACACCTTC.

This clonotype was counted ten times or more. This chain connects TRBV20-1 to TRBJ2-3, with D perhaps matching TRBD1 (7 bases). The CDR3 consists of 16 residues. CDR1 is DFQATT and CDR2 is SNEGSKA in the germline V gene (reference sequence). Trimming pared 5 bases from V and 5 bases from J, leaving 23 bases between. The CDR3 region has the DNA TGCAGTGCTGAGGGGGCGACGGGAGCACCGGGAGATACGCAGTATTTT. Its translation: CSAEGATGAPGDTQYF.

Many counts were recorded for this clonotype. The chain joins TRBV28 to TRBJ2-7; 13 bases agree with TRBD2. The ends lost 1 base at V and 4 bases at J; junction bases unmatched: 7. CDR1 and CDR2 (germline): MDHEN, SYDVKM. The CDR3 is 17 residues long. CDR3 DNA sequence: TGTGCCAGCAGTTTATCACAAGGACTAGCGGGAGAATACGAGCAGTACTTC. Translated, it gives CASSLSQGLAGEYEQYF.

As DNA, the CDR3 is TGTGCCACCAGCAGAGATGAGGGGGCGGAGGCTCAGTTCTTC. Residues: CATSRDEGAEAQFF. This chain uses TRBV15 with TRBJ2-1; 7 nucleotides match TRBD1. V lost 0 bases, J lost 13 bases, and 9 bases stayed unmatched. Germline V gene data show CDR1 as LNHNV and CDR2 as YYDKDF (reference sequence). This CDR3 is built from 14 residues.

There are a few counts of this clonotype. This chain links TRBV4-2 with TRBJ1-6; D is ambiguous. Germline CDR1 is LGHNA and CDR2 is YNFKEQ. Trimming removed 0 bases at V and 6 bases at J, with 9 bases between. This CDR3 is built from 15 residues. The chain's CDR3 is CASSQEGATNSPLHF. The CDR3 DNA follows: TGTGCCAGCAGCCAAGAAGGAGCTACTAATTCACCCCTCCACTTT.

This clonotype was observed a handful of times. This chain joins TRBV19 and TRBJ2-7, with D unclear. The CDR3 runs to 14 residues. V gave up 2 bases and J gave up 7 bases, with 15 bases separating them. CDR1 LNHDA and CDR2 SQIVND come from the germline V gene (reference sequence). Here the CDR3 reads CASSIPGPQREQYF. The CDR3 region has the DNA TGTGCCAGTAGTATACCCGGTCCCCAGAGGGAGCAGTACTTC.

This clonotype has at least ten counts. The genes are TRBV2 and TRBJ2-3, with unresolved D. The V gene's germline CDR1 is SNHLY and CDR2 FYNNEI. The length of the CDR3 is 13 residues. Trimming removed 4 bases at V and 2 bases at J, with 7 bases between. The CDR3 DNA is TGTGCCAGCAGTGTTGCGACCACAGATACGCAGTATTTT. Protein product: CASSVATTDTQYF.

This rearrangement joins TRBV6-1 to TRBJ2-7, with D unclear. The V and J ends lost 7 bases and 0 bases respectively, with 13 bases between them. The CDR3 runs to 14 residues. Germline V CDR1 and CDR2: MNHNS, SASEGT. The CDR3 DNA follows: TGTGCCAGCACCGAAGACACCCTCTCCTACGAGCAGTACTTC. Translating gives CASTEDTLSYEQYF.

V is TRBV6-2 or TRBV6-3 and J is TRBJ2-1, with 14 bases fitting TRBD2. This CDR3 has 15 amino acids. The ends lost 5 bases at V and 8 bases at J; junction bases unmatched: 5. The V gene's germline CDR1 is MNHEY and CDR2 SVGEGT. CDR3 sequence: CASSKTSGRADEQFF. The CDR3, as DNA: TGTGCCAGCAGTAAGACTAGCGGGAGGGCCGATGAGCAGTTCTTC.

This clonotype was observed many times. The chain joins TRBV5-1 to TRBJ2-3; D remains unclear. This CDR3 comprises 14 residues. The V gene lost 1 base and the J gene lost 2 bases, with 8 bases spanning the gap. The V gene's germline CDR1 is SGHRS and CDR2 YFSETQ. The CDR3 DNA follows: TGCGCCAGCAGCTTGAGGCCAAACACAGATACGCAGTATTTT. Translated: CASSLRPNTDTQYF.

This clonotype was observed many times. The gene calls are TRBV12-3 or TRBV12-4 and TRBJ2-1; D ambiguous. This CDR3 spans 11 amino acids. Trimming pared 5 bases from V and 9 bases from J, leaving 8 bases between. CDR3 nucleotide sequence: TGTGCCAGCAGTCAATCCACTGAGCAGTTCTTC. This codes for CASSQSTEQFF.

The V and J genes are TRBV18 and TRBJ2-4; D is possibly TRBD1 (5 bases). Trimming took 3 bases from V and 3 from J, leaving 12 bases between them. The CDR3 spans 15 residues. Germline-derived CDR1 and CDR2 are KGHSH and LQKENI. CDR3 amino acids: CASSPGEGDKNIQYF. The CDR3 region has the DNA TGTGCCAGCTCACCGGGCGAAGGGGACAAAAACATTCAGTACTTC.

There are a few counts of this clonotype. The rearrangement uses TRBV27 and TRBJ1-5; the D is unclear. The germline CDR1 and CDR2 sequences are MNHEY and SMNVEV (reference sequence). The CDR3 sequence is 16 residues long. V was pared by 0 bases and J by 0 bases, with 9 bases between. The CDR3 nucleotides read TGTGCCAGCAGTTTATCAGCCCTCTATAGCAATCAGCCCCAGCATTTT. Amino acid sequence: CASSLSALYSNQPQHF.

This clonotype has more than one count but fewer than ten. The chain is built from TRBV7-6 and TRBJ1-1; the D is unclear. This CDR3 comprises 14 residues. The germline CDR1 and CDR2 sequences are SGHVS and FNYEAQ. Trimming shortened V by 5 bases and J by 4 bases, and 14 bases separated the two germline ends. For the CDR3, the DNA is TGTGCCAGCAGCACAAGTCCCGTGGGCACTGAAGCTTTCTTT. Its translation is CASSTSPVGTEAFF.

Concerning this clonotype itself: A far larger clone is one nucleotide away, so this likely arose from a read error. This chain joins TRBV11-3 and TRBJ2-3, with D possibly TRBD2 on 6 matching bases. The CDR3 contains 13 residues. V dropped 5 bases and J dropped 10 bases, with 16 bases sitting between them. The germline V gene encodes CDR1 SGHNT and CDR2 YENEEA. CDR3 amino acids: CASSPITGLAQYF. The CDR3, as DNA: TGTGCCAGCAGCCCAATTACGGGACTTGCGCAGTATTTT.

This clonotype was recorded many times. This chain connects TRBV6-1 to TRBJ1-1, with TRBD1 matching over 11 bases. The CDR3 sequence is 15 residues long. Losses at the gene ends were 3 bases for V and 7 bases for J; bases not matched to a gene: 7. Germline CDR1 and CDR2: MNHNS and SASEGT. CDR3 nucleotides: TGTGCCAGCAGTGAGCGGACAGGGGGCTGGGTTGAAGCTTTCTTT. Its protein is CASSERTGGWVEAFF.

At least ten counts were recorded for this clonotype. This sequence joins TRBV11-2 and TRBJ2-3; D ambiguous. Trimming pared 0 bases from V and 9 bases from J, leaving 13 bases between. Germline CDR1 and CDR2: SGHAT and FQNNGV. This CDR3 spans 14 amino acids. CDR3 sequence reads: CASSLDLSSSTQYF. CDR3 DNA sequence: TGTGCCAGCAGCTTAGATCTTAGTTCGAGCACGCAGTATTTT.

This clonotype was counted a few times. The chain uses TRBV6-1 and TRBJ2-5; 12 nucleotides align to TRBD2. Germline V gene data show CDR1 as MNHNS and CDR2 as SASEGT. The length of the CDR3 is 17 residues. The V gene end was trimmed by 8 bases and the J gene end by 1 base; junction bases not matched to a gene: 11. The CDR3 reads CASLSASGRGSQETQYF. The CDR3 nucleotides read TGTGCCAGCCTATCCGCTAGCGGGAGGGGTTCCCAAGAGACCCAGTACTTC.

The sample holds a few counts of this clonotype. The chain joins TRBV7-9 to TRBJ1-2, with a possible D match to TRBD1 (6 bases). The length of the CDR3 is 15 residues. Germline-derived CDR1 and CDR2 are SEHNR and FQNEAQ (reference sequence). V was pared by 2 bases and J by 4 bases, with 14 bases between. CDR3 DNA sequence: TGTGCCAGCAGCTTAAGCTCCGCGACAGGCTATGGCTACACCTTC. This encodes CASSLSSATGYGYTF. Full variable domain (missing parts from reference TRBV7-9 and TRBJ1-2): DTGVSQNPRHKITKRGQNVTFRCDPISEHNRLYWYRQTLGQGPEFLTYFQNEAQLEKSRLLSDRFSAERPKGSFSTLEIQRTEQGDSAMYLCASSLSSATGYGYTFGSGTRLTVV.

This clonotype has just a few counts. The chain links TRBV27 to TRBJ2-2; TRBD2 agrees at 12 bases. CDR3 length equals 15 residues. V was pared by 2 bases and J by 7 bases, with 2 bases of the junction left unmatched. CDR1 MNHEY and CDR2 SMNVEV come from the germline V gene (reference sequence). CDR3 in DNA: TGTGCCAGCAGTTTAGCGACTAGCGGGGGCGGGGAGCTGTTTTTT. The encoded protein is CASSLATSGGGELFF.